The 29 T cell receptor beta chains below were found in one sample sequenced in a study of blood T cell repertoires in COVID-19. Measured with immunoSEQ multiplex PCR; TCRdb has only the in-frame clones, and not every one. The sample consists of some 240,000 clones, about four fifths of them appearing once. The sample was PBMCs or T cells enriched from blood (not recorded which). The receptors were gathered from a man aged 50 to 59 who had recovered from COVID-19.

CDR3 DNA: TGCGCCAGCAGCTTGGGAGGGACAGGGATCGATCAGCCCCAGCATTTT. It yields the protein CASSLGGTGIDQPQHF. The chain uses TRBV5-1 and TRBJ1-5, with TRBD1 matching 9 bases. V lost 0 bases, J lost 5 bases, and 6 bases stayed unmatched. The CDR3 length is 16 residues. Germline CDR1 is SGHRS and CDR2 is YFSETQ. The full variable domain, in which reference TRBV5-1 and TRBJ1-5 provide the parts outside the CDR3, is KAGVTQTPRYLIKTRGQQVTLSCSPISGHRSVSWYQQTPGQGLQFLFEYFSETQRNKGNFPGRFSGRQFSNSRSEMNVSTLELGDSALYLCASSLGGTGIDQPQHFGDGTRLSIL.

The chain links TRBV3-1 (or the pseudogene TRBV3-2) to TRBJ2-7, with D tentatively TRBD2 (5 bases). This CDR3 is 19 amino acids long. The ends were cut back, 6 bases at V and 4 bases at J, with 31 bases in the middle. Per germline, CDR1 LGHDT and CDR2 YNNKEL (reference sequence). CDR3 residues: CASSHPGSGGLQRSYEQYF. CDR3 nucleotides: TGTGCCAGCAGTCATCCGGGCTCTGGAGGACTCCAGAGGTCTTACGAGCAGTACTTC.

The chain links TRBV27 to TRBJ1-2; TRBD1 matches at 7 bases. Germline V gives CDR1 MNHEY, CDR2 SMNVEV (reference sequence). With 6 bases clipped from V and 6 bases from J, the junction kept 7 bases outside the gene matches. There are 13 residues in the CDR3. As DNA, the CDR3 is TGTGCCAGCAGGATTACAGGGGCCGATGGCTACACCTTC. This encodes CASRITGADGYTF.

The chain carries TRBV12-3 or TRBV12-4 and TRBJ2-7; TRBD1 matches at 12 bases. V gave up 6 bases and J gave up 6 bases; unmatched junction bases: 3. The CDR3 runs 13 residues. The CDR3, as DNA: TGTGCCAGCAGGAAGGGACAGGGGGCCGAGCAGTACTTC. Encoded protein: CASRKGQGAEQYF.

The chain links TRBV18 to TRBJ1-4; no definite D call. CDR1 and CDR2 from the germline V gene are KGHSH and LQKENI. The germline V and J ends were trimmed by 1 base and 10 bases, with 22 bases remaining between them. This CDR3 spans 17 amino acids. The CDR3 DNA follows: TGTGCCAGCTCACCACGTTGGTGGACGACGAGAGAGGGAAAACTGTTTTTT. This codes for CASSPRWWTTREGKLFF.

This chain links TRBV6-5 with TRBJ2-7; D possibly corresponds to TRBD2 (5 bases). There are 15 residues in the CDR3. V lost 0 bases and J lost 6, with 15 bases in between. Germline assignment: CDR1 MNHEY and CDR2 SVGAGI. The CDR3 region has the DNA TGTGCCAGCAGTTACTCGACGTCAGGACGGGGCGAGCAGTACTTC. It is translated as CASSYSTSGRGEQYF.

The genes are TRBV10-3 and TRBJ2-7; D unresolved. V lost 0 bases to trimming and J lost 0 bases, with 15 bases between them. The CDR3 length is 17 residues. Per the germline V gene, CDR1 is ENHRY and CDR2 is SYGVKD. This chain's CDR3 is CAISESIAGESSYEQYF. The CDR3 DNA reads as TGTGCCATCAGTGAGTCGATCGCCGGAGAAAGCTCCTACGAGCAGTACTTC.

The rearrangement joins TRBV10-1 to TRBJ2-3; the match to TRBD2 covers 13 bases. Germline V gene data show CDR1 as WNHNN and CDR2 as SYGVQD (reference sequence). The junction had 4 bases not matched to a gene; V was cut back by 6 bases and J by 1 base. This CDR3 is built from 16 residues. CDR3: CASSAGTSGGTDTQYF. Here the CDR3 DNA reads TGCGCCAGCAGCGCCGGGACTAGCGGGGGCACAGATACGCAGTATTTT.

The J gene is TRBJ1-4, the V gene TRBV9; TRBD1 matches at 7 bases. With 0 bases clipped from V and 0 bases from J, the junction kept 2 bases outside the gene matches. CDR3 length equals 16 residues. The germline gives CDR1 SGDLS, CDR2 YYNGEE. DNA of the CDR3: TGTGCCAGCAGCGTAGGGCAGGGGGCAACTAATGAAAAACTGTTTTTT. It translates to CASSVGQGATNEKLFF.

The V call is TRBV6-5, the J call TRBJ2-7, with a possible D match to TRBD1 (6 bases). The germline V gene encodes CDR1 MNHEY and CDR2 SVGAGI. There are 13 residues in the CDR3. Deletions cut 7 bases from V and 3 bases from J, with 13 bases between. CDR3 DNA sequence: TGTGCCAGCACCACAGGGTTGGGCTACGAGCAGTACTTC. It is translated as CASTTGLGYEQYF.

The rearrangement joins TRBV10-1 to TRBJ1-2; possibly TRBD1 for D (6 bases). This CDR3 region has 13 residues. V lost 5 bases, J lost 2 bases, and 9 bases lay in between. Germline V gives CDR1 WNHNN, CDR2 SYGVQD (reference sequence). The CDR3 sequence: CASSRDRNYGYTF. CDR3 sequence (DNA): TGCGCCAGCAGTCGCGACAGGAACTATGGCTACACCTTC.

The CDR3, as DNA: TGTGCCAGCAGTTACGGCCGGGTAGCCGGGGAGCTGTTTTTT. Translating it yields CASSYGRVAGELFF. The gene calls are TRBV6-5 and TRBJ2-2; no clear D. This CDR3 spans 14 amino acids. Trimming took 2 bases from V and 6 from J, leaving 10 bases between them. From germline, CDR1 is MNHEY and CDR2 SVGAGI.

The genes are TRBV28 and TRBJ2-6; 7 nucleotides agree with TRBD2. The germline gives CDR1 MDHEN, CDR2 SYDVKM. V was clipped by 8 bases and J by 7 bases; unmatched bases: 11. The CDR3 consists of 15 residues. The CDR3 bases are TGTGCCAGCGAATTGGGAGGGGTTATAGCCAACGTCCTGACTTTC. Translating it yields CASELGGVIANVLTF. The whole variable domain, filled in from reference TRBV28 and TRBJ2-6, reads DVKVTQSSRYLVKRTGEKVFLECVQDMDHENMFWYRQDPGLGLRLIYFSYDVKMKEKGDIPEGYSVSREKKERFSLILESASTNQTSMYLCASELGGVIANVLTFGAGSRLTVL.

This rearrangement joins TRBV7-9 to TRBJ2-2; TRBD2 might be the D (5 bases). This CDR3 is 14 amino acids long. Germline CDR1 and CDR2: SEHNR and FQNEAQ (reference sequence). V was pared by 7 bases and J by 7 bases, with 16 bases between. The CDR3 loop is CASTPSQRGGELFF. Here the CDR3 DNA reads TGTGCCAGCACCCCTTCCCAACGGGGCGGGGAGCTGTTTTTT. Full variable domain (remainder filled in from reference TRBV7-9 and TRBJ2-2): DTGVSQNPRHKITKRGQNVTFRCDPISEHNRLYWYRQTLGQGPEFLTYFQNEAQLEKSRLLSDRFSAERPKGSFSTLEIQRTEQGDSAMYLCASTPSQRGGELFFGEGSRLTVL.

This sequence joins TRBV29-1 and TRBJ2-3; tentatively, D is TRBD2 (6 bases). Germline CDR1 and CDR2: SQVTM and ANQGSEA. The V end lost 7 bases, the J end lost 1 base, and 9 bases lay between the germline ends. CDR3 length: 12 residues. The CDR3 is CSAERGTDTQYF. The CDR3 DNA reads TGCAGCGCTGAGCGGGGCACAGATACGCAGTATTTT.

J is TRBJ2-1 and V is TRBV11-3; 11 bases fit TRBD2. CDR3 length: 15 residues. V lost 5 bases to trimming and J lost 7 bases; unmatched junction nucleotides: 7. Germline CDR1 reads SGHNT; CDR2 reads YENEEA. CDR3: CASSPGTSGLNEQFF. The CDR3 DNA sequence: TGTGCCAGCAGCCCTGGGACTAGCGGACTAAATGAGCAGTTCTTC.

The CDR3 DNA sequence: TGCGCCAGCAGTCCCTCCGGGAGTAATGAAAAACTGTTTTTT. It yields the protein CASSPSGSNEKLFF. The rearrangement links TRBV10-2 to TRBJ1-4; no reliable D call. The CDR3 runs to 14 residues. From germline, CDR1 is WSHSY and CDR2 SAAADI. The V and J ends lost 5 bases and 4 bases respectively, with 11 bases between them.

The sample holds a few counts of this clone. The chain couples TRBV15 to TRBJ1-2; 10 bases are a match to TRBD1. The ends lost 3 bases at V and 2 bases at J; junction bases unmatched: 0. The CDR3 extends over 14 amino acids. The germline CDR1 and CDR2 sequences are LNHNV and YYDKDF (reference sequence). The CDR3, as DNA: TGTGCCACCAGCAGGGACAGGGGGAACTATGGCTACACCTTC. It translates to CATSRDRGNYGYTF.

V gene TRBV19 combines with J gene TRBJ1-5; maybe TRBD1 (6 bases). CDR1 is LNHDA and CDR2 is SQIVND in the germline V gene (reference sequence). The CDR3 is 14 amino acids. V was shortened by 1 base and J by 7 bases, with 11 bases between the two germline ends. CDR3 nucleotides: TGTGCCAGTAGTATAGCAGGGGTCGAACAGCCCCAGCATTTT. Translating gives CASSIAGVEQPQHF.

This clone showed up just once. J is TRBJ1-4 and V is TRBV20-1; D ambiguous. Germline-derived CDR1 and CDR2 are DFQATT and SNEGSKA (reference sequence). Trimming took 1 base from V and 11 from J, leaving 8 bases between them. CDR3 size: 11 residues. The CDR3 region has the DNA TGCAGTGCTAGAGTGGTTGAGAAACTGTTTTTT. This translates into CSARVVEKLFF.

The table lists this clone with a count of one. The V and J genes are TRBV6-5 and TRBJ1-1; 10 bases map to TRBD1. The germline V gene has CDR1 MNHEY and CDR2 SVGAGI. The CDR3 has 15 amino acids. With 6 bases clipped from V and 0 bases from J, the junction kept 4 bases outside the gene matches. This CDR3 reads CASSDRGRMNTEAFF. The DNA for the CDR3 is TGTGCCAGCAGCGACAGGGGGCGGATGAACACTGAAGCTTTCTTT.

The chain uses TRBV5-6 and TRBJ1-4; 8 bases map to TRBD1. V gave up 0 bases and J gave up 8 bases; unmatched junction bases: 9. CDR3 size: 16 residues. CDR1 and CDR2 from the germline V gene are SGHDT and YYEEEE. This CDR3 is CASSLDPTGVQEKLFF. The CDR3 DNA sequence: TGTGCCAGCAGCTTGGATCCGACAGGGGTGCAAGAAAAACTGTTTTTT.

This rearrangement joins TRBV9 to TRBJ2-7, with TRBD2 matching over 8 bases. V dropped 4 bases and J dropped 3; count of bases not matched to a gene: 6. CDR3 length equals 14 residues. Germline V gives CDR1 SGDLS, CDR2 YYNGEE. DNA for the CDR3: TGTGCCAGCAGCTCAGCGGGAGACGGCTACGAGCAGTACTTC. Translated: CASSSAGDGYEQYF.

The CDR3 nucleotides read TGTGCCAGCAGCGCGAGCGGAAACCTAGCCAAAAACATTCAGTACTTC. Protein: CASSASGNLAKNIQYF. The rearrangement links TRBV9 to TRBJ2-4; tentatively, D is TRBD2 (5 bases). With 3 bases removed from V and 0 bases from J, the gap between germline ends came to 13 bases. Per the germline V gene, CDR1 is SGDLS and CDR2 is YYNGEE. This CDR3 has 16 residues.

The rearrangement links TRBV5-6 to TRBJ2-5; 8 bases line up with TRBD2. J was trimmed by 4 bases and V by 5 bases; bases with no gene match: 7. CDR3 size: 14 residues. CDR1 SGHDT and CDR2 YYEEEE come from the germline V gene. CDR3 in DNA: TGTGCCAGCAGTAAAGCGGGGGAGGTAGAGACCCAGTACTTC. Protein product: CASSKAGEVETQYF.

CDR3 protein: CASSPSNGWRGFTDTQYF. In DNA, the CDR3 is TGTGCCAGCTCGCCTTCGAATGGCTGGCGGGGGTTCACAGATACGCAGTATTTT. The chain recombines TRBV18 with TRBJ2-3; TRBD2 agrees at 7 bases. The CDR3 covers 18 residues. The V segment lost 6 bases and the J segment 2 bases; nucleotides outside the gene matches: 17. Looked up from germline, CDR1 is KGHSH and CDR2 is LQKENI.

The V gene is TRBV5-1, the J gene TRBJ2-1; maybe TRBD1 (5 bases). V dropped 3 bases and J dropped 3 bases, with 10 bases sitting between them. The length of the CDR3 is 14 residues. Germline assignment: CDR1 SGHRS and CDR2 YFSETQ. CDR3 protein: CASSYRGDYNEQFF. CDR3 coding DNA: TGCGCCAGCAGCTATAGGGGTGACTACAATGAGCAGTTCTTC.

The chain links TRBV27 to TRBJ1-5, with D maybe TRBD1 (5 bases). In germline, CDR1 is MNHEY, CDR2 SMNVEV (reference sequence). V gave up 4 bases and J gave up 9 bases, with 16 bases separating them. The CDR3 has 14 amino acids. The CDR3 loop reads CASSWGGGSRPQHF. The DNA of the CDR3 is TGTGCCAGCAGTTGGGGTGGGGGGAGCAGGCCCCAGCATTTT.

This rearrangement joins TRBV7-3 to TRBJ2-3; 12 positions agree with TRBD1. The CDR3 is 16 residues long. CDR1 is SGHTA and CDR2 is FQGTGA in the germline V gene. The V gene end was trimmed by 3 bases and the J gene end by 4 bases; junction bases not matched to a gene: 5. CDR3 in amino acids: CASSLIGTGGADTQYF. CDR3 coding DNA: TGTGCCAGCAGCTTGATTGGGACAGGGGGCGCAGATACGCAGTATTTT.